The present T cell receptor (beta chain) was sequenced within a study of blood T cell repertoires in COVID-19 (dated by TCRdb to between 2020 and 2021). Background for the entire study: Collaborator samples came from the United States, Italy and Spain and covered acute and convalescent phases of COVID-19. The material from the prospective study consisted of cDNA or gDNA derived from T cells, B-cell-depleted T cells, or PBMCs. Deeply sampled blood TCRbeta repertoires from subjects exposed to, actively infected with, or recovered from COVID-19 were included in the dataset. The repertoires were made available in a free public database intended to serve as a resource for research on the immune response to SARS-CoV-2. The samples were drawn from two sources: the first 160 participants of the ongoing ImmuneRACE study, and approximately 1,300 subjects contributed by 6 global collaborators. Nearly every sample came with metadata listing a de-identified subject ID, COVID-19 status, age in years and sex. Where available, HLA class I and class II types were taken from metadata supplied by the sample provider and were not determined by assay-based typing.

A note on this clone: Its antigen target is currently unknown. Base qualities are not at hand, and no much larger clone is one base apart.

From cysteine to phenylalanine, the CDR3 is 13 amino acids long. Of the read, only the CDR3 DNA is kept; its 39 bases are in frame from base 1. V is reduced by 0 bases and J by 12 bases, leaving a spacing of 12 bases between them. CDR1 and CDR2 are drawn from the germline V gene: MNHEY, SVGAGI. The immunoSEQ Assay, a bias-controlled multiplex PCR, was used to amplify TCRbeta CDR3 regions from genomic DNA. For the original study's pipeline: Within the assay, amplification of reference gene primers was used to estimate how many nucleated cells each sample contained. To quantify the absolute abundance of each unique TCRbeta CDR3 rearrangement, sequence reads were collapsed and filtered. For each sample, productive Simpson clonality was calculated as the square root of Simpson's diversity index across productive rearrangements. Not all clones reach the TCRdb copy of this immuneACCESS table, which keeps in-frame sequences only. Checked studies attribute under half of the gap to unresolved V genes and leave the rest unexplained. V and J calls and clone size are given by that table; D and trimming were obtained from the DNA. This sample is represented by around 190,000 clones; 75% to 85% of them were singletons. 8% to 13% of the sample is in the top ten clones.

Broader findings and caveats from the paper: Clinical and demographic metadata were provided uncurated, with the amount varying by source and participant.

In Seattle, one collaborating source enrolled patients while the infection was active and tracked those patients longitudinally over the course of disease. Each collaborating institution followed its own protocols to collect whole blood in K2EDTA tubes. For TCRbeta analysis, collaborators shipped samples as frozen whole blood, isolated PBMCs, or DNA extracted from either of those sample types. The sequence is built from TRBV6-5 and TRBJ2-1; the D region possibly corresponds to TRBD1 (6 bases align). This clonotype originated in a woman between 40 and 55 years old with COVID-19, enrolled during active disease. Sequencing was carried out using peripheral blood. In nucleotide form, the sequence is TGTGCCAGCAGTTACTCAGTAAGGGGGATGCAGTTCTTC. The encoded protein is CASSYSVRGMQFF.